These 32 T cell receptor beta chains came from one sample sequenced in a study of cytomegalovirus exposure and HLA in healthy donors. With 60 Vbeta and 13 Jbeta primers, the PCR was carried out. Some clones are missing from TCRdb's copy, which holds only in-frame ones; the method was immunoSEQ multiplex PCR. In the table there are fewer than 350,000 clones, about 90% of which are singletons. The sequencing sample was made of PBMCs. The receptors here all came from a woman between 18 and 29 years old in good health and CMV-seronegative.

This sequence joins TRBV27 and TRBJ1-5; a weak D match, TRBD1 (6 bases). Trimming pared 2 bases from V and 2 bases from J, leaving 10 bases between. Germline assignment: CDR1 MNHEY and CDR2 SMNVEV (reference sequence). This CDR3 comprises 15 residues. In nucleotides, the CDR3 is TGTGCCAGCAGTTTAGGGGGCGCGGGCAATCAGCCCCAGCATTTT. Translation gives CASSLGGAGNQPQHF.

This chain links TRBV6-4 with TRBJ1-5, with D maybe TRBD1 (6 bases). The CDR3 is 14 amino acids. Trimming left V 6 bases short and J 1 base short, with 10 bases between. Germline values: CDR1 MRHNA, CDR2 SNTAGT. The CDR3 DNA is TGTGCCAGCAGAACGACAGGAAGCAATCAGCCCCAGCATTTT. As protein: CASRTTGSNQPQHF.

The chain has TRBV19 and TRBJ1-2, with TRBD1 as a possible D gene (5 bases). The CDR3 has 14 amino acids. Germline CDR1 is LNHDA and CDR2 is SQIVND (reference sequence). The V end lost 6 bases, the J end lost 7 bases, and 18 bases lay between the germline ends. The CDR3 region is CASSSEGRGGGYTF. As DNA, the CDR3 is TGTGCCAGTAGCTCGGAGGGGCGAGGTGGTGGCTACACCTTC. The full variable domain, in which reference TRBV19 and TRBJ1-2 provide the parts outside the CDR3, is DGGITQSPKYLFRKEGQNVTLSCEQNLNHDAMYWYRQDPGQGLRLIYYSQIVNDFQKGDIAEGYSVSREKKESFPLTVTSAQKNPTAFYLCASSSEGRGGGYTFGSGTRLTVV.

The rearrangement joins TRBV5-5 to TRBJ1-6; a weak D match, TRBD1 (6 bases). This CDR3 spans 15 amino acids. CDR1 and CDR2 from the germline V gene are SGHKS and YYEKEE (reference sequence). V dropped 3 bases and J dropped 3 bases, with 10 bases sitting between them. CDR3 region: CASSWRTDYNSPLHF. As DNA, the CDR3 is TGTGCCAGCAGCTGGCGGACAGACTATAATTCACCCCTCCACTTT. The complete variable domain, with remaining parts taken from reference TRBV5-5 and TRBJ1-6, reads DAGVTQSPTHLIKTRGQQVTLRCSPISGHKSVSWYQQVLGQGPQFIFQYYEKEERGRGNFPDRFSARQFPNYSSELNVNALLLGDSALYLCASSWRTDYNSPLHFGNGTRLTVT.

V usage is TRBV19 and J usage is TRBJ2-1; D is ambiguous. V was clipped by 1 base and J by 5 bases, with 6 bases between them. From germline, CDR1 is LNHDA and CDR2 SQIVND (reference sequence). The CDR3 runs 13 residues. CDR3 in amino acids: CASSIGSNNEQFF. The CDR3 DNA is TGTGCCAGTAGTATAGGCAGTAACAATGAGCAGTTCTTC.

The chain links TRBV29-1 to TRBJ1-1; D unresolved. Germline CDR1 SQVTM, CDR2 ANQGSEA. The CDR3 spans 12 residues. Between the trimmed V and J ends, which lost 7 bases and 3 bases, there was a span of 12 bases. The CDR3 loop reads CSGREYDTEAFF. CDR3 sequence (DNA): TGCAGCGGTAGGGAGTACGACACTGAAGCTTTCTTT.

This sequence joins TRBV5-4 and TRBJ1-1; 8 nucleotides align to TRBD1. The germline gives CDR1 SGHNT, CDR2 YYREEE (reference sequence). The CDR3 covers 14 residues. V shed 4 bases and J 6 bases; nucleotides not matched to a gene: 8. This CDR3 reads CASSTRKQGAEAFF. CDR3 bases: TGTGCCAGCAGCACCCGGAAACAGGGGGCTGAAGCTTTCTTT.

The chain uses TRBV6-5 and TRBJ2-5; 10 bases align to TRBD2. From germline, CDR1 is MNHEY and CDR2 SVGAGI. The CDR3 length is 14 residues. Trimming took 4 bases from V and 5 from J; bases not matched to a gene: 4. The DNA for the CDR3 is TGTGCCAGCAGTTCTAGCGGGGGCGGGGAGACCCAGTACTTC. This codes for CASSSSGGGETQYF.

The chain joins TRBV11-3 to TRBJ1-6; D may be TRBD1 (6 bases). The CDR3 has 14 residues. V lost 5 bases and J lost 8, with 13 bases in between. Germline lookup yields CDR1 SGHNT and CDR2 YENEEA. The CDR3 reads CASSLGAGDSPLHF. DNA for the CDR3: TGTGCCAGCAGCCTGGGGGCAGGGGATTCACCCCTCCACTTT. The entire variable domain, with the rest obtained from reference TRBV11-3 and TRBJ1-6, is as follows: EAGVVQSPRYKIIEKKQPVAFWCNPISGHNTLYWYLQNLGQGPELLIRYENEEAVDDSQLPKDRFSAERLKGVDSTLKIQPAELGDSAVYLCASSLGAGDSPLHFGNGTRLTVT.

The chain employs TRBV7-9 and TRBJ2-7; 8 bases agree with TRBD2. This CDR3 spans 15 amino acids. The ends lost 0 bases at V and 3 bases at J; junction bases unmatched: 4. From germline, CDR1 is SEHNR and CDR2 FQNEAQ (reference sequence). CDR3 region: CASSLAAGGLYEQYF. In DNA form, the CDR3 reads TGTGCCAGCAGCTTAGCGGCGGGGGGTCTCTACGAGCAGTACTTC.

This chain joins TRBV2 and TRBJ2-3; 10 nucleotides match TRBD2. The CDR3 is 15 residues long. Per the germline V gene, CDR1 is SNHLY and CDR2 is FYNNEI. V lost 2 bases, J lost 4 bases, and 3 bases stayed unmatched. The DNA of the CDR3 is TGTGCCAGCAGTGAAACTAGCGGGGCCGCAGATACGCAGTATTTT. Translating it yields CASSETSGAADTQYF.

The chain is built from TRBV4-2 and TRBJ2-5; a possible D gene is TRBD2 (6 bases). CDR1 is LGHNA and CDR2 is YNFKEQ in the germline V gene. The CDR3 runs to 16 residues. Trimming stripped 4 bases from V and 4 bases from J, with 19 bases between. The chain's CDR3 is CASSRLLAQLGETQYF. DNA of the CDR3: TGTGCCAGCAGCCGCCTACTAGCCCAGTTGGGAGAGACCCAGTACTTC.

This clone was seen just once. The chain has TRBV11-2 and TRBJ1-2, with 7 nucleotides matching TRBD1. The ends lost 3 bases at V and 5 bases at J; junction bases unmatched: 6. The CDR3 is 14 residues long. The germline gives CDR1 SGHAT, CDR2 FQNNGV. CDR3 residues: CASSLQGGGYGYTF. CDR3 DNA sequence: TGTGCCAGCAGCTTGCAGGGGGGCGGGTATGGCTACACCTTC. The full variable domain, in which reference TRBV11-2 and TRBJ1-2 provide the parts outside the CDR3, is EAGVAQSPRYKIIEKRQSVAFWCNPISGHATLYWYQQILGQGPKLLIQFQNNGVVDDSQLPKDRFSAERLKGVDSTLKIQPAKLEDSAVYLCASSLQGGGYGYTFGSGTRLTVV.

V and J are TRBV6-1 and TRBJ2-7, with 10 positions matching TRBD1. Germline CDR1 MNHNS, CDR2 SASEGT. V shed 6 bases and J 2 bases; nucleotides not matched to a gene: 7. CDR3 length equals 15 residues. The CDR3 sequence is CASRARQGATYEQYF. In DNA, the CDR3 is TGTGCCAGCAGGGCCCGACAGGGGGCGACCTACGAGCAGTACTTC.

The chain links TRBV10-3 to TRBJ1-2; TRBD1 might be the D (6 bases). CDR3 length equals 14 residues. Germline CDR1 is ENHRY and CDR2 is SYGVKD. The V end was cut by 3 bases, the J end by 7 bases, with 15 bases between. CDR3 nucleotides: TGTGCCATCAGTGAAGGGGGGGATACGGTTGGCTACACCTTC. Its translation: CAISEGGDTVGYTF.

The chain employs TRBV9 and TRBJ2-7; 11 bases agree with TRBD1. J lost 1 base, V lost 2 bases, and 8 bases had no gene match. Per the germline V gene, CDR1 is SGDLS and CDR2 is YYNGEE. This CDR3 is built from 17 residues. The DNA of the CDR3 is TGTGCCAGCAGCGTGGGCGGACAGGGGGCGATTTCCTACGAGCAGTACTTC. It yields the protein CASSVGGQGAISYEQYF. Filled out from reference TRBV9 and TRBJ2-7, the complete variable domain reads DSGVTQTPKHLITATGQRVTLRCSPRSGDLSVYWYQQSLDQGLQFLIQYYNGEERAKGNILERFSAQQFPDLHSELNLSSLELGDSALYFCASSVGGQGAISYEQYFGPGTRLTVT.

CDR3 DNA sequence: TGTGCCAGCACTAGACTAGCGGGGGGGCAAGAGACCCAGTACTTC. Encoded protein: CASTRLAGGQETQYF. The chain couples TRBV2 to TRBJ2-5, with 14 bases fitting TRBD2. The CDR3 consists of 15 residues. The V segment lost 7 bases and the J segment 2 bases; nucleotides outside the gene matches: 3. Germline CDR1 and CDR2: SNHLY and FYNNEI.

V is TRBV10-1 and J is TRBJ2-1; D gene ambiguous. The V and J ends lost 0 bases and 3 bases respectively, with 6 bases between them. From germline, CDR1 is WNHNN and CDR2 SYGVQD (reference sequence). The CDR3 length is 14 residues. This chain's CDR3 is CASSESNYYNEQFF. The CDR3 bases are TGCGCCAGCAGTGAGTCGAACTACTACAATGAGCAGTTCTTC.

The V call is TRBV30, the J call TRBJ1-5, with D possibly matching TRBD1 (5 bases). V was trimmed by 2 bases and J by 6 bases, leaving 20 bases between them. The CDR3 sequence is 16 residues long. The germline gives CDR1 GTSNPN, CDR2 SVGIG (reference sequence). CDR3 sequence: CAWSPRRGFQGQPQHF. The CDR3 DNA sequence: TGTGCCTGGAGTCCACGGCGGGGGTTTCAAGGTCAGCCCCAGCATTTT. Full variable domain (rest looked up from reference TRBV30 and TRBJ1-5): SQTIHQWPATLVQPVGSPLSLECTVEGTSNPNLYWYRQAAGRGLQLLFYSVGIGQISSEVPQNLSASRPQDRQFILSSKKLLLSDSGFYLCAWSPRRGFQGQPQHFGDGTRLSIL.

The V call is TRBV2, the J call TRBJ2-7; 9 nucleotides match TRBD2. The CDR3 is 21 amino acids. The germline V gene has CDR1 SNHLY and CDR2 FYNNEI. V was pared by 10 bases and J by 5 bases, with 33 bases of the junction left unmatched. The CDR3 sequence: CATLLIEERGDPIGVRDEQYF. The DNA of the CDR3 is TGTGCCACGCTATTGATCGAAGAGCGGGGGGACCCTATCGGGGTCCGAGACGAGCAGTACTTC.

The chain's CDR3 is CASSSPPGPREDTQYF. DNA for the CDR3: TGTGCCAGCAGCTCCCCTCCCGGACCCCGGGAAGATACGCAGTATTTT. The V call is TRBV11-3, the J call TRBJ2-3, with a tentative D call TRBD2 (5 bases). Deletions cut 4 bases from V and 5 bases from J, with 19 bases between. Germline loops: CDR1 SGHNT, CDR2 YENEEA. This CDR3 is 16 amino acids long. Looking up the rest from reference TRBV11-3 and TRBJ2-3 gives the full variable domain: EAGVVQSPRYKIIEKKQPVAFWCNPISGHNTLYWYLQNLGQGPELLIRYENEEAVDDSQLPKDRFSAERLKGVDSTLKIQPAELGDSAVYLCASSSPPGPREDTQYFGPGTRLTVL.

Concerning this clone: Other DNA sequences in the sample encode the same CDR3. The chain has TRBV14 and TRBJ1-6; 7 positions agree with TRBD1. Trimming at V came to 4 bases and at J to 3 bases, leaving 6 bases not matched to a gene. This CDR3 is 16 amino acids long. Germline lookup yields CDR1 SGHDN and CDR2 FVKESK. The CDR3 sequence: CASSRQGGVYNSPLHF. CDR3 sequence (DNA): TGTGCCAGCAGCCGACAAGGGGGCGTCTATAATTCACCCCTCCACTTT.

As DNA, the CDR3 is TGTGCCAGCAGCCCACCTGAGGCAGGGGGAAGCTATGGCTACACCTTC. Its protein is CASSPPEAGGSYGYTF. V is TRBV7-8 and J is TRBJ1-2, with TRBD1 identical over 7 bases. In germline, CDR1 is SGHVS, CDR2 FQNEAQ. This CDR3 comprises 16 residues. V lost 5 bases to trimming and J lost 4 bases; unmatched junction nucleotides: 13.

The V call is TRBV5-8, the J call TRBJ2-2, with D possibly being TRBD1 (6 bases). In germline, CDR1 is SGHTS, CDR2 YDEGEE. The CDR3 is made up of 15 amino acids. The V gene lost 2 bases and the J gene lost 8 bases, with 16 bases spanning the gap. The CDR3 DNA follows: TGTGCCAGCAGCTTAAGGACAGTTGCGAGAGGGGAGCTGTTTTTT. It translates to CASSLRTVARGELFF.

This chain links TRBV5-6 with TRBJ2-7, with TRBD2 identical over 8 bases. This CDR3 is 13 amino acids long. The ends lost 4 bases at V and 2 bases at J; junction bases unmatched: 2. CDR1 and CDR2 from the germline V gene are SGHDT and YYEEEE. The CDR3: CASSPGLAYEQYF. DNA for the CDR3: TGTGCCAGCAGCCCGGGACTAGCCTACGAGCAGTACTTC. Drawing the rest from reference TRBV5-6 and TRBJ2-7, the complete variable domain is DAGVTQSPTHLIKTRGQQVTLRCSPKSGHDTVSWYQQALGQGPQFIFQYYEEEERQRGNFPDRFSGHQFPNYSSELNVNALLLGDSALYLCASSPGLAYEQYFGPGTRLTVT.

The chain has TRBV10-2 and TRBJ2-2, with unresolved D. V dropped 4 bases and J dropped 2 bases, with 11 bases sitting between them. CDR3 size: 15 residues. Germline CDR1 is WSHSY and CDR2 is SAAADI. The CDR3 protein is CASSVGRTNTGELFF. CDR3 coding DNA: TGCGCCAGCAGTGTGGGCAGAACCAACACCGGGGAGCTGTTTTTT.

In nucleotides, the CDR3 is TGTGCCAGCAAAAATATCCGGGACAGGGGTATGGGGGACTATGGCTACACCTTC. Amino acid sequence: CASKNIRDRGMGDYGYTF. The rearrangement uses TRBV9 and TRBJ1-2; 10 nucleotides line up with TRBD1. Trimming at V came to 6 bases and at J to 3 bases, leaving 17 bases not matched to a gene. The CDR3 length is 18 residues. Per germline, CDR1 SGDLS and CDR2 YYNGEE.

This clone came up once. This chain connects TRBV7-2 to TRBJ2-1; D is perhaps TRBD2 (5 bases). CDR1 and CDR2 (germline): SGHTA, FQGNSA. V shed 4 bases and J shed 4 bases, with 8 bases lying between them. The CDR3 runs to 13 residues. The chain's CDR3 is CASSSGVYNEQFF. CDR3 coding DNA: TGTGCCAGCAGCTCCGGGGTGTACAATGAGCAGTTCTTC.

This clone was seen once. The chain combines TRBV5-1 with TRBJ2-7; 9 nucleotides agree with TRBD1. The CDR3 has 13 residues. J lost 7 bases, V lost 2 bases, and 4 bases had no gene match. Germline loops: CDR1 SGHRS, CDR2 YFSETQ. This chain's CDR3 is CASSLGQGPEQYF. The CDR3 DNA is TGCGCCAGCAGCTTAGGACAGGGGCCGGAGCAGTACTTC.

The chain combines TRBV19 with TRBJ1-2; 8 bases line up with TRBD1. Germline CDR1 reads LNHDA; CDR2 reads SQIVND (reference sequence). The J segment lost 5 bases and the V segment lost 5 bases, leaving 7 bases of the junction unmatched. CDR3 length: 14 amino acids. The CDR3 loop reads CASSAGTGSYGYTF. CDR3 sequence (DNA): TGTGCCAGTAGTGCAGGGACAGGTAGTTATGGCTACACCTTC.

Comments on this clone: The junction differs from germline at one of its ends, possibly a read error. J is TRBJ1-2 and V is TRBV7-9; D ambiguous. Germline CDR1 reads SEHNR; CDR2 reads FQNEAQ (reference sequence). This CDR3 contains 14 residues. The chain's CDR3 is CSSSLDGSRDGYTF. CDR3 bases: TGTTCCAGCAGCTTAGACGGGAGTCGGGATGGCTACACCTTC.

The chain links TRBV19 to TRBJ2-3; D remains ambiguous. The CDR3 is 14 amino acids. The V and J ends lost 4 bases and 0 bases respectively, with 8 bases between them. Per the germline V gene, CDR1 is LNHDA and CDR2 is SQIVND (reference sequence). The CDR3 DNA follows: TGTGCCAGTAGTACGATGAGTAGCACAGATACGCAGTATTTT. Protein product: CASSTMSSTDTQYF.